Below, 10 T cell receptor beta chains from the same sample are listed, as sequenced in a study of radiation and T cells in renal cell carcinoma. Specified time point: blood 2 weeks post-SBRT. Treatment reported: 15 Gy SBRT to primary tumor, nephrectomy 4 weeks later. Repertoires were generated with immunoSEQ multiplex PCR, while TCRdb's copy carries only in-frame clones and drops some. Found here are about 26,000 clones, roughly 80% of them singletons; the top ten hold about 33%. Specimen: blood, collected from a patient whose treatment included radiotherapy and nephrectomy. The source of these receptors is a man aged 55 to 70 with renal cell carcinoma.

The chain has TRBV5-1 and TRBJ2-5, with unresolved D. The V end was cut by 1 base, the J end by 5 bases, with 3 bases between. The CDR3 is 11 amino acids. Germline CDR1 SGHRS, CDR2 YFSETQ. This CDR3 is CASSLTETQYF. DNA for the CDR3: TGCGCCAGCAGCTTGACGGAGACCCAGTACTTC.

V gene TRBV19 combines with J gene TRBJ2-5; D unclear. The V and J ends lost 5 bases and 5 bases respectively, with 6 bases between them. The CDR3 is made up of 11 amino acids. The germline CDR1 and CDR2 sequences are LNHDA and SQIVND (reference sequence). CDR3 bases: TGTGCCAGTAGTTCCGTGGAGACCCAGTACTTC. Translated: CASSSVETQYF.

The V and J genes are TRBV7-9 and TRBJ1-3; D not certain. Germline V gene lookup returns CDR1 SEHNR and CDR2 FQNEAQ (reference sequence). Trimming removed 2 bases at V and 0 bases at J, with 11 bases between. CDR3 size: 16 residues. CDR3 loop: CASSLRHRDSGNTIYF. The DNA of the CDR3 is TGTGCCAGCAGCTTAAGACACCGCGACTCTGGAAACACCATATATTTT.

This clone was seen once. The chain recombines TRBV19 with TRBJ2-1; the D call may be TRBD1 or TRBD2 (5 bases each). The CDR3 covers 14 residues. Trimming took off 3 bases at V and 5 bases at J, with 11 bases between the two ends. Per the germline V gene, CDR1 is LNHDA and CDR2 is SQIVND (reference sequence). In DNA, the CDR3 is TGTGCCAGTAGTATGTCGGGGCAGAACAATGAGCAGTTCTTC. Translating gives CASSMSGQNNEQFF.

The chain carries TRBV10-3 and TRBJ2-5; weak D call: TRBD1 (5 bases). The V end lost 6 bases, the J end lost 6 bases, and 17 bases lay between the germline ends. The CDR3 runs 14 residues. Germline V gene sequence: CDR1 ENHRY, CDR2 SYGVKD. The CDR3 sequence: CAISEDRVLQTQYF. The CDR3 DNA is TGTGCCATCAGCGAAGACAGAGTCTTACAGACCCAGTACTTC.

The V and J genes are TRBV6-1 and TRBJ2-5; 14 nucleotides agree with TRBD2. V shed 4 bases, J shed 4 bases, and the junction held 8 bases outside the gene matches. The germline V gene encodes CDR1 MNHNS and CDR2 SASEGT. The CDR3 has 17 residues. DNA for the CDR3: TGTGCCAGCAGTGCGGGACTAGCGGGAGTGAGGTTAGAGACCCAGTACTTC. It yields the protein CASSAGLAGVRLETQYF.

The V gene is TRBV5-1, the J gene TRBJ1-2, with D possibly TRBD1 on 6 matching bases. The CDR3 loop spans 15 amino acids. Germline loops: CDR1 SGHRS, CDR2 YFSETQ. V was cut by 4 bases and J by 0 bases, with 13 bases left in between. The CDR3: CASSDRGTPNYGYTF. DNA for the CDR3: TGCGCCAGCAGCGACCGAGGGACACCTAACTATGGCTACACCTTC.

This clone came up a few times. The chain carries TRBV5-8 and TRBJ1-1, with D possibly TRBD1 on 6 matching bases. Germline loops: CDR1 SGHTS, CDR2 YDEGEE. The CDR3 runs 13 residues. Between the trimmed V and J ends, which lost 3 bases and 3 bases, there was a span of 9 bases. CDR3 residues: CASSSGGYTEAFF. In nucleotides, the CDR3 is TGTGCCAGCAGCTCGGGGGGCTACACTGAAGCTTTCTTT. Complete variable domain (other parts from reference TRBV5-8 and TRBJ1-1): EAGVTQSPTHLIKTRGQQATLRCSPISGHTSVYWYQQALGLGLQFLLWYDEGEERNRGNFPPRFSGRQFPNYSSELNVNALELEDSALYLCASSSGGYTEAFFGQGTRLTVV.

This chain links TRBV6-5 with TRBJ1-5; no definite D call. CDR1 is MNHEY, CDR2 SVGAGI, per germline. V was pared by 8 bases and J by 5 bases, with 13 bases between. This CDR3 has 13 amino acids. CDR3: CASANSPDQPQHF. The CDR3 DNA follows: TGTGCCAGCGCCAACAGCCCCGATCAGCCCCAGCATTTT.

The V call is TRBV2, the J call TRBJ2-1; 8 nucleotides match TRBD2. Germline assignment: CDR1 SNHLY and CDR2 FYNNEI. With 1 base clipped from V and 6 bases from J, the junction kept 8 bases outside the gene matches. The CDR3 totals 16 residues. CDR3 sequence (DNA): TGTGCCAGCAGTGAAGAGGGACTAGGAGTGACCAATGAGCAGTTCTTC. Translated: CASSEEGLGVTNEQFF.